These 18 T cell receptor beta chains were sequenced from one sample in a study of cytomegalovirus exposure and HLA in healthy donors. The PCR was carried out with 60 Vbeta primers and 13 Jbeta primers. Only in-frame clones appear in the TCRdb table, and some are missing; sequencing was by immunoSEQ multiplex PCR. Of about 120,000 clones in the sample, around three quarters were seen once. The sequencing sample was made of PBMCs. The receptor source for this set is a woman in her thirties or forties in good health and CMV-seropositive.

This clone has just a few counts. Different DNA sequences within this sample yield the same CDR3. The chain links TRBV5-1 to TRBJ2-1; a weak D match, TRBD1 (5 bases). V lost 2 bases and J 3 bases, leaving 6 bases between the germline ends. The CDR3 contains 13 residues. The germline gives CDR1 SGHRS, CDR2 YFSETQ. The CDR3 coding sequence is TGCGCCAGCAGCTTAACAGGCTACAATGAGCAGTTCTTC. This gives the protein CASSLTGYNEQFF.

V and J are TRBV15 and TRBJ2-3; 8 bases align to TRBD2. V gave up 8 bases and J gave up 2 bases; unmatched junction bases: 12. This CDR3 is 16 amino acids long. The germline V gene encodes CDR1 LNHNV and CDR2 YYDKDF (reference sequence). CDR3 DNA sequence: TGTGCCACCTCCGCCCGGACTAGCCTACACACAGATACGCAGTATTTT. This encodes CATSARTSLHTDTQYF.

The chain joins TRBV5-1 to TRBJ2-5; D perhaps matches TRBD2 (6 bases). Germline V lookup: CDR1 SGHRS, CDR2 YFSETQ. V was shortened by 3 bases and J by 0 bases, with 12 bases between the two germline ends. There are 15 residues in the CDR3. CDR3 region: CASSSSGGDQETQYF. The CDR3, as DNA: TGCGCCAGCAGCTCATCCGGAGGGGACCAAGAGACCCAGTACTTC.

The V gene is TRBV7-2, the J gene TRBJ2-1; TRBD2 matches at 8 bases. Germline trimming cut 2 bases from V and 4 bases from J; bases unmatched to any gene: 7. The CDR3 has 16 residues. Looked up from germline, CDR1 is SGHTA and CDR2 is FQGNSA. CDR3 region: CASSLSLASGYNEQFF. The CDR3, as DNA: TGTGCCAGCAGCTTAAGTTTAGCTAGCGGGTACAATGAGCAGTTCTTC.

This chain links TRBV5-1 with TRBJ2-3; D might be TRBD1 (6 bases). CDR1 is SGHRS, CDR2 YFSETQ, per germline. This CDR3 has 14 residues. Trimming left V 4 bases short and J 2 bases short, with 11 bases between. The CDR3 protein is CASSPGQTTDTQYF. Written as DNA, the CDR3 is TGCGCCAGCAGCCCTGGACAGACCACAGATACGCAGTATTTT. Full variable domain (remainder filled in from reference TRBV5-1 and TRBJ2-3): KAGVTQTPRYLIKTRGQQVTLSCSPISGHRSVSWYQQTPGQGLQFLFEYFSETQRNKGNFPGRFSGRQFSNSRSEMNVSTLELGDSALYLCASSPGQTTDTQYFGPGTRLTVL.

The rearrangement uses TRBV5-1 and TRBJ1-4; 9 bases fit TRBD1. Germline CDR1 reads SGHRS; CDR2 reads YFSETQ. The CDR3 has 16 residues. The trim removed 2 bases at V and 3 bases at J, leaving 5 bases unmatched. The DNA for the CDR3 is TGCGCCAGCAGCTTACAGGGGGCAGAAGCTAATGAAAAACTGTTTTTT. Translating gives CASSLQGAEANEKLFF.

The chain is built from TRBV19 and TRBJ1-1; D unclear. The length of the CDR3 is 13 residues. Germline assignment: CDR1 LNHDA and CDR2 SQIVND (reference sequence). V was clipped by 5 bases and J by 1 base, with 8 bases between them. In nucleotides, the CDR3 is TGTGCCAGTAGTCCGAGGGAGAACACTGAAGCTTTCTTT. It is translated as CASSPRENTEAFF.

V gene TRBV2 combines with J gene TRBJ2-5; 9 bases match TRBD2. With 10 bases clipped from V and 5 bases from J, the junction kept 8 bases outside the gene matches. This CDR3 is built from 13 residues. The germline gives CDR1 SNHLY, CDR2 FYNNEI. The CDR3 reads CATIISGSETQYF. CDR3 nucleotides: TGTGCCACTATTATTAGCGGGAGCGAGACCCAGTACTTC. Filled out from reference TRBV2 and TRBJ2-5, the complete variable domain reads EPEVTQTPSHQVTQMGQEVILRCVPISNHLYFYWYRQILGQKVEFLVSFYNNEISEKSEIFDDQFSVERPDGSNFTLKIRSTKLEDSAMYFCATIISGSETQYFGPGTRLLVL.

The V gene is TRBV18, the J gene TRBJ2-1; tentative D call: TRBD1 (6 bases). The CDR3 sequence is 15 residues long. V lost 3 bases and J 5 bases, leaving 14 bases between the germline ends. Germline lookup yields CDR1 KGHSH and CDR2 LQKENI. CDR3 sequence reads: CASSPSGQSDNEQFF. Written as DNA, the CDR3 is TGTGCCAGCTCACCGTCTGGACAGTCTGACAATGAGCAGTTCTTC.

The CDR3 DNA sequence: TGCAGTGCTAACAGGGTGAACGAGCAGTACTTC. Translation gives CSANRVNEQYF. The chain employs TRBV20-1 and TRBJ2-7; a possible D gene is TRBD1 (6 bases). The CDR3 is 11 amino acids. V gave up 4 bases and J gave up 5 bases, with 9 bases separating them. CDR1 and CDR2 from the germline V gene are DFQATT and SNEGSKA (reference sequence).

The rearrangement joins TRBV5-1 to TRBJ2-1; a weak D match, TRBD2 (6 bases). CDR3 size: 11 residues. Germline CDR1 reads SGHRS; CDR2 reads YFSETQ. Trimming pared 3 bases from V and 10 bases from J, leaving 8 bases between. For the CDR3, the DNA is TGCGCCAGCAGCTCGAGCGGGGAGCAGTTCTTC. The encoded protein is CASSSSGEQFF.

This clone was picked up a small number of times. CDR3: CASRRQGGNEKLFF. CDR3 sequence (DNA): TGTGCCAGCAGGCGACAGGGTGGTAATGAAAAACTGTTTTTT. V is TRBV2 and J is TRBJ1-4; TRBD1 agrees at 7 bases. This CDR3 is 14 amino acids long. Trimming removed 6 bases from V and 4 bases from J; junction bases left unmatched: 5. Germline values: CDR1 SNHLY, CDR2 FYNNEI.

V usage is TRBV19 and J usage is TRBJ2-5; possibly TRBD1 for D (6 bases). This CDR3 has 15 amino acids. Germline V gene sequence: CDR1 LNHDA, CDR2 SQIVND (reference sequence). V was pared by 4 bases and J by 4 bases, with 16 bases between. CDR3 loop: CASSTPARGGETQYF. The CDR3 nucleotides read TGTGCCAGTAGTACCCCTGCCAGGGGTGGAGAGACCCAGTACTTC. The full variable domain, with the rest looked up from reference TRBV19 and TRBJ2-5, is DGGITQSPKYLFRKEGQNVTLSCEQNLNHDAMYWYRQDPGQGLRLIYYSQIVNDFQKGDIAEGYSVSREKKESFPLTVTSAQKNPTAFYLCASSTPARGGETQYFGPGTRLLVL.

This chain joins TRBV30 and TRBJ1-1; D may be TRBD1 (6 bases). The length of the CDR3 is 14 residues. The V gene's germline CDR1 is GTSNPN and CDR2 SVGIG (reference sequence). Trimming took off 0 bases at V and 4 bases at J, with 12 bases between the two ends. The CDR3 sequence: CAWSVPQGATEAFF. DNA of the CDR3: TGTGCCTGGAGTGTCCCACAGGGAGCCACTGAAGCTTTCTTT.

The CDR3 is CASSEGVTSDEQFF. CDR3 bases: TGTGCCAGCAGTGAAGGTGTAACTTCGGATGAGCAGTTCTTC. V and J are TRBV2 and TRBJ2-1; no clear D. Germline-derived CDR1 and CDR2 are SNHLY and FYNNEI. The CDR3 is 14 residues long. The V end lost 1 base, the J end lost 8 bases, and 12 bases lay between the germline ends. The full variable domain, its missing parts supplied by reference TRBV2 and TRBJ2-1, is EPEVTQTPSHQVTQMGQEVILRCVPISNHLYFYWYRQILGQKVEFLVSFYNNEISEKSEIFDDQFSVERPDGSNFTLKIRSTKLEDSAMYFCASSEGVTSDEQFFGPGTRLTVL.

CDR3 in amino acids: CASSVDRDTEAFF. The CDR3 DNA follows: TGTGCCAGCAGTGTCGACAGGGACACTGAAGCTTTCTTT. This chain uses TRBV6-4 with TRBJ1-1; TRBD1 matches at 7 bases. CDR1 MRHNA and CDR2 SNTAGT come from the germline V gene. Losses at the gene ends were 4 bases for V and 3 bases for J; bases not matched to a gene: 2. The CDR3 has 13 residues.

This chain uses TRBV19 with TRBJ2-1, with no clear D. CDR3 length: 13 amino acids. V lost 1 base and J lost 6, with 7 bases in between. The V gene's germline CDR1 is LNHDA and CDR2 SQIVND (reference sequence). DNA for the CDR3: TGTGCCAGTAGTATAGGTCCTAGCAATGAGCAGTTCTTC. Its protein is CASSIGPSNEQFF.

This clone was recorded only once. CDR3 sequence: CSVGERGATNTGELFF. CDR3 nucleotide sequence: TGCAGCGTTGGGGAGCGGGGGGCTACGAACACCGGGGAGCTGTTTTTT. V gene TRBV29-1 combines with J gene TRBJ2-2, with TRBD2 matching over 9 bases. Losses at the gene ends were 4 bases for V and 0 bases for J; bases not matched to a gene: 6. CDR3 length equals 16 residues. Germline CDR1 and CDR2: SQVTM and ANQGSEA.